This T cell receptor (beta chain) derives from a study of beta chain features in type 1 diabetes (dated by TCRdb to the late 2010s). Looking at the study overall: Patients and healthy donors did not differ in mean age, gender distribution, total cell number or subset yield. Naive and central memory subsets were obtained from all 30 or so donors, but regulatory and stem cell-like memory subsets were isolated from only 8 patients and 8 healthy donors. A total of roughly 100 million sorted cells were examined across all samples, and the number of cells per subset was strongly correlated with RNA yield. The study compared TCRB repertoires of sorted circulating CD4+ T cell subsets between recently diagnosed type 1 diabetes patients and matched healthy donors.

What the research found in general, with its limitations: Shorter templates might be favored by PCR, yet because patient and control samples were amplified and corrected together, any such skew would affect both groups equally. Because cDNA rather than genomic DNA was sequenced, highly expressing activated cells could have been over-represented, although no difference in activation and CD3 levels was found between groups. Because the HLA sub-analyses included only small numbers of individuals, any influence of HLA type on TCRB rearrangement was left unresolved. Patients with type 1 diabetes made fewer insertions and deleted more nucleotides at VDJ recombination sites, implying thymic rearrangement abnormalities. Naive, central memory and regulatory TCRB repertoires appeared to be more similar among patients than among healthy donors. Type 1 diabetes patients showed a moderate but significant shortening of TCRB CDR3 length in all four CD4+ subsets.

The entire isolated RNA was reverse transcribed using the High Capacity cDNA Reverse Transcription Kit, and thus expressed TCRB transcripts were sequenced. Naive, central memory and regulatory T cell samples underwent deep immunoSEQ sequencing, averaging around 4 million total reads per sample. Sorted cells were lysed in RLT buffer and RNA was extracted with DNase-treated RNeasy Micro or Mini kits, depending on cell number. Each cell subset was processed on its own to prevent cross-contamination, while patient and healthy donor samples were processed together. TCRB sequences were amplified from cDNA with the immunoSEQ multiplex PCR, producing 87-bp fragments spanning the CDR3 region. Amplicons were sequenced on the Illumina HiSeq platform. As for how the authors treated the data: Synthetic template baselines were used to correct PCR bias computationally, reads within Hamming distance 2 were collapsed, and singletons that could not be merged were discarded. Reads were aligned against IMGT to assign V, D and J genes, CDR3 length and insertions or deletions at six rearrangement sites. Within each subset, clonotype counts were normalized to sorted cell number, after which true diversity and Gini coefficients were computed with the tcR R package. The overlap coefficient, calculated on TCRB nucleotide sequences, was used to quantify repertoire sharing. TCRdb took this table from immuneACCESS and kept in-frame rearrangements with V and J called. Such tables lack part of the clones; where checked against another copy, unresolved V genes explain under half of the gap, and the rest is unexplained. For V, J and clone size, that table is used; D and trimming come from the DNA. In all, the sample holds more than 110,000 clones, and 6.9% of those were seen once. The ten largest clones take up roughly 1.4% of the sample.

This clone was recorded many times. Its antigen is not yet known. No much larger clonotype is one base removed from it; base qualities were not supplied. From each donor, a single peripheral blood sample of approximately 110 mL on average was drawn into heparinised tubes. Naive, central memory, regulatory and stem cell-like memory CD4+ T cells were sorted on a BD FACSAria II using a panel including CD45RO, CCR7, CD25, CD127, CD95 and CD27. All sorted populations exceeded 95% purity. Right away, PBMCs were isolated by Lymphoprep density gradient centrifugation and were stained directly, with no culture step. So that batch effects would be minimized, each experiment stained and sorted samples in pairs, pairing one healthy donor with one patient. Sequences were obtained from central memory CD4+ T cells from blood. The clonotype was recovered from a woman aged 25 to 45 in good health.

The CDR3 region: CASSYVAGGDLLQQYF. The sequence in DNA is TGTGCCAGCAGCTACGTAGCGGGAGGGGATCTTCTCCAGCAGTACTTC. The rearrangement combines TRBV7-9 with TRBJ2-7; 11 central bases correspond to TRBD2. The CDR3 contains 16 residues, cysteine and phenylalanine counted. Here the CDR3 DNA is all that survives: 48 bases in frame from base 1. V is trimmed back by 4 bases and J by 8 bases, and the junction contains 13 bases that no gene match accounts for. Looking up the germline V gene (reference sequence) yields CDR1 SEHNR and CDR2 FQNEAQ.